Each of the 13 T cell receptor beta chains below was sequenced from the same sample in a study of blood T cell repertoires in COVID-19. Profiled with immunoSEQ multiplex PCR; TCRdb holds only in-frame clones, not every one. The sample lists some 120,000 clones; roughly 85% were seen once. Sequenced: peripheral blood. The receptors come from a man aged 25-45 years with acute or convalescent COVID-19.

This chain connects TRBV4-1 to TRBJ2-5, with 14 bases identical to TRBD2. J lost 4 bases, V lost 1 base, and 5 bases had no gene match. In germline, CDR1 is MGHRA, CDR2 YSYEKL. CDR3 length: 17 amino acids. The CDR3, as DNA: TGCGCCAGCAGCCAAGGACTAGCGGGGGGGTGGAGAGAGACCCAGTACTTC. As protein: CASSQGLAGGWRETQYF.

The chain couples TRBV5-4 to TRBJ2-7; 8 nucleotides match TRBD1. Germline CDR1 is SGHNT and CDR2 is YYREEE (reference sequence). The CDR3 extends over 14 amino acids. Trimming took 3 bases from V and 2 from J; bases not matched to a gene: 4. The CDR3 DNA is TGTGCCAGCAGCTCCACAGGGGGGACCTACGAGCAGTACTTC. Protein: CASSSTGGTYEQYF.

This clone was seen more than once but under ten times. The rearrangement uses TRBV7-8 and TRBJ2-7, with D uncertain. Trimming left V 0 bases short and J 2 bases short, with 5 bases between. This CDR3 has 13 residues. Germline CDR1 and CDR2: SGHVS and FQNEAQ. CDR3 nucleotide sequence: TGTGCCAGCAGCTTAGCCCCAGCCTACGAGCAGTACGTC. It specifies CASSLAPAYEQYV.

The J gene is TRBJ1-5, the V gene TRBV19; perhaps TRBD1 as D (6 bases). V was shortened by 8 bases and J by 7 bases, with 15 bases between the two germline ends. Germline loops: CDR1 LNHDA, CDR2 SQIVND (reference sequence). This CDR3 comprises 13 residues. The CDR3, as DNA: TGTGCCAGTGGGGACGGGGGGCGGCAGCCCCAGCATTTT. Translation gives CASGDGGRQPQHF.

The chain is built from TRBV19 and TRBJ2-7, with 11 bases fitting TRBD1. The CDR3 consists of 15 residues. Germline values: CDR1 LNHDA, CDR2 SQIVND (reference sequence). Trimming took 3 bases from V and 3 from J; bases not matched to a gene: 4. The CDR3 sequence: CASSIGTGGIYEQYF. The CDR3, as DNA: TGTGCCAGTAGTATCGGGACAGGGGGAATCTACGAGCAGTACTTC.

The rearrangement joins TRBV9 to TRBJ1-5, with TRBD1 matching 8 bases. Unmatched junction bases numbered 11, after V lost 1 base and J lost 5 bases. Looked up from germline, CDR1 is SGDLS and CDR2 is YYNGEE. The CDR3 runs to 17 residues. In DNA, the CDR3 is TGTGCCAGCAGCGTACTCGTCAGGGGGCGCGAGCATCAGCCCCAGCATTTT. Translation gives CASSVLVRGREHQPQHF.

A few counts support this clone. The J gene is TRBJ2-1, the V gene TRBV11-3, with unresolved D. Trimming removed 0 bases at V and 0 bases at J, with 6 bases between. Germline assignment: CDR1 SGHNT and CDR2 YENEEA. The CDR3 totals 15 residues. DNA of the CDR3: TGTGCCAGCAGCTTAGAGCCGAGCTCCTACAATGAGCAGTTCTTC. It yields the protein CASSLEPSSYNEQFF.

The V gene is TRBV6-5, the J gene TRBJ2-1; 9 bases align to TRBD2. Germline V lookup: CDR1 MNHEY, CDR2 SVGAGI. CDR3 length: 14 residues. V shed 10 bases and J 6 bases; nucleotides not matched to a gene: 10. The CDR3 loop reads CATLLTSGVNEQFF. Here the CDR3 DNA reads TGTGCCACCCTACTGACTAGCGGAGTCAATGAGCAGTTCTTC.

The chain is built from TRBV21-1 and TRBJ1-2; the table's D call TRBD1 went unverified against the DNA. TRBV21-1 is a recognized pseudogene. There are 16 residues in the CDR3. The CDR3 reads CARRQSSGQGAQSYTF. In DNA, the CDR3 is TGTGCCCGCCGCCAATCGTCGGGACAGGGAGCCCAAAGCTACACCTTC.

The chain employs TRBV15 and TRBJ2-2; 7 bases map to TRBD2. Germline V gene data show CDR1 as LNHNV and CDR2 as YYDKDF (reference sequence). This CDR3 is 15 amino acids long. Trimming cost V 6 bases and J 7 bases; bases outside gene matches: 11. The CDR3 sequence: CATSGTTGKSGELFF. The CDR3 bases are TGTGCCACCAGTGGGACTACCGGAAAGAGCGGGGAGCTGTTTTTT.

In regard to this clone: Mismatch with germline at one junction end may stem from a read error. DNA for the CDR3: TGTGCCAGCACCTCACTTACCACAAGCGGGAGAAAGAATTTT. This encodes CASTSLTTSGRKNF. V gene TRBV2 combines with J gene TRBJ2-3, with TRBD2 matching over 8 bases. The germline CDR1 and CDR2 sequences are SNHLY and FYNNEI. The CDR3 runs 14 residues.

In DNA, the CDR3 is TGTGCCAGCAGCTCTGGACTACTCTCCTACAATGAGCAGTTCTTC. This translates into CASSSGLLSYNEQFF. The chain recombines TRBV13 with TRBJ2-1, with a weak D call TRBD2 (6 bases). Germline V gene sequence: CDR1 PRHDT, CDR2 FYEKMQ (reference sequence). V lost 4 bases and J lost 0, with 10 bases in between. CDR3 length: 15 amino acids.

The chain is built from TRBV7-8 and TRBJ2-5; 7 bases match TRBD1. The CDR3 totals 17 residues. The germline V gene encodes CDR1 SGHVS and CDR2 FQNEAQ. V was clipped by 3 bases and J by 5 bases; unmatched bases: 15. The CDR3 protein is CASSFRQGVVTTETQYF. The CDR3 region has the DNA TGTGCCAGCAGCTTCCGACAGGGAGTCGTAACGACCGAGACCCAGTACTTC.